The clone carrying this TCR beta chain has just a few counts. Its antigen remains unidentified. V lost 5 bases to trimming and J lost 2 bases; unmatched junction nucleotides: 21. Germline values: CDR1 SGHTA, CDR2 FQGTGA. The CDR3 has 19 residues. Time point defined: newly diagnosed GD, antithyroid drugs for less than 3 months. PBMC RNA served as the TCR library source. Building the TCR beta libraries relied on iRepertoire HTBI primers, and CDR3 regions underwent Arm-PCR. MiXCR, applied by TCRdb to the multiplex PCR reads, yields one record per CDR3 protein. The profile covers 580,000 or so distinct CDR3 sequences, with around 15% appearing a single time and 12% taken by the ten largest. These data originate in a study of regulatory T cells in long-lasting Graves disease. Study-wide findings and caveats: Possibly, accuracy suffered from the small sample size.

These data are also associated with another study on T cells in Graves' hyperthyroidism and ophthalmopathy. From that study: Most expanded thyroid clonotypes above 0.001 recurred in blood.

The chain couples TRBV7-3 to TRBJ2-7, with 7 bases that match TRBD2. Specimen: peripheral blood mononuclear cells (PBMCs), collected at new diagnosis, from a patient treated with antithyroid drugs. The clonotype originates from a man between 18 and 29 years old with Graves disease. CDR3 nucleotide sequence: TGTGCCAGCAGCCAACACCCTGGACTAGGAATTGAGCCTGCCTACGAGCAGTACTTC. Protein sequence: CASSQHPGLGIEPAYEQYF. The full variable domain, completed using reference TRBV7-3 and TRBJ2-7, is GAGVSQTPSNKVTEKGKYVELRCDPISGHTALYWYRQSLGQGPEFLIYFQGTGAADDSGLPNDRFFAVRPEGSVSTLKIQRTERGDSAVYLCASSQHPGLGIEPAYEQYFGPGTRLTVT.